This T cell receptor beta chain was sequenced for a study of T cells in Graves' hyperthyroidism and ophthalmopathy. For the study at large: Prior to any treatment, at the point of initial diagnosis, peripheral blood was collected. Study results and limitations: A 13 V-J model separated ophthalmopathy from stable hyperthyroidism. Most thyroid-expanded clonotypes above 0.001 were also found in blood.

Many counts were recorded for this clonotype. What it recognizes is unknown. Amplification of TCR beta CDR3 regions was performed using RNA transcripts as template. First-round RT-PCR with HTBI primers amplified the TCR CDR3 region. TCRdb redid the calling of the multiplex PCR reads with MiXCR, one entry per CDR3 protein. Of around 420,000 distinct CDR3 sequences listed, less than 20% are singletons. The CDR3 is made up of 16 amino acids. Trimming left V 0 bases short and J 0 bases short, with 12 bases between. From germline, CDR1 is DFQATT and CDR2 SNEGSKA (reference sequence). The V call is TRBV20-1, the J call TRBJ2-1; the D is unclear. The TCR sequence derives from a woman under 30 with Graves' hyperthyroidism. Specimen: blood. CDR3 sequence (DNA): TGCAGTGCTAGAGACCTCGGACCCATCTCCTACAATGAGCAGTTCTTC. Its protein is CSARDLGPISYNEQFF.